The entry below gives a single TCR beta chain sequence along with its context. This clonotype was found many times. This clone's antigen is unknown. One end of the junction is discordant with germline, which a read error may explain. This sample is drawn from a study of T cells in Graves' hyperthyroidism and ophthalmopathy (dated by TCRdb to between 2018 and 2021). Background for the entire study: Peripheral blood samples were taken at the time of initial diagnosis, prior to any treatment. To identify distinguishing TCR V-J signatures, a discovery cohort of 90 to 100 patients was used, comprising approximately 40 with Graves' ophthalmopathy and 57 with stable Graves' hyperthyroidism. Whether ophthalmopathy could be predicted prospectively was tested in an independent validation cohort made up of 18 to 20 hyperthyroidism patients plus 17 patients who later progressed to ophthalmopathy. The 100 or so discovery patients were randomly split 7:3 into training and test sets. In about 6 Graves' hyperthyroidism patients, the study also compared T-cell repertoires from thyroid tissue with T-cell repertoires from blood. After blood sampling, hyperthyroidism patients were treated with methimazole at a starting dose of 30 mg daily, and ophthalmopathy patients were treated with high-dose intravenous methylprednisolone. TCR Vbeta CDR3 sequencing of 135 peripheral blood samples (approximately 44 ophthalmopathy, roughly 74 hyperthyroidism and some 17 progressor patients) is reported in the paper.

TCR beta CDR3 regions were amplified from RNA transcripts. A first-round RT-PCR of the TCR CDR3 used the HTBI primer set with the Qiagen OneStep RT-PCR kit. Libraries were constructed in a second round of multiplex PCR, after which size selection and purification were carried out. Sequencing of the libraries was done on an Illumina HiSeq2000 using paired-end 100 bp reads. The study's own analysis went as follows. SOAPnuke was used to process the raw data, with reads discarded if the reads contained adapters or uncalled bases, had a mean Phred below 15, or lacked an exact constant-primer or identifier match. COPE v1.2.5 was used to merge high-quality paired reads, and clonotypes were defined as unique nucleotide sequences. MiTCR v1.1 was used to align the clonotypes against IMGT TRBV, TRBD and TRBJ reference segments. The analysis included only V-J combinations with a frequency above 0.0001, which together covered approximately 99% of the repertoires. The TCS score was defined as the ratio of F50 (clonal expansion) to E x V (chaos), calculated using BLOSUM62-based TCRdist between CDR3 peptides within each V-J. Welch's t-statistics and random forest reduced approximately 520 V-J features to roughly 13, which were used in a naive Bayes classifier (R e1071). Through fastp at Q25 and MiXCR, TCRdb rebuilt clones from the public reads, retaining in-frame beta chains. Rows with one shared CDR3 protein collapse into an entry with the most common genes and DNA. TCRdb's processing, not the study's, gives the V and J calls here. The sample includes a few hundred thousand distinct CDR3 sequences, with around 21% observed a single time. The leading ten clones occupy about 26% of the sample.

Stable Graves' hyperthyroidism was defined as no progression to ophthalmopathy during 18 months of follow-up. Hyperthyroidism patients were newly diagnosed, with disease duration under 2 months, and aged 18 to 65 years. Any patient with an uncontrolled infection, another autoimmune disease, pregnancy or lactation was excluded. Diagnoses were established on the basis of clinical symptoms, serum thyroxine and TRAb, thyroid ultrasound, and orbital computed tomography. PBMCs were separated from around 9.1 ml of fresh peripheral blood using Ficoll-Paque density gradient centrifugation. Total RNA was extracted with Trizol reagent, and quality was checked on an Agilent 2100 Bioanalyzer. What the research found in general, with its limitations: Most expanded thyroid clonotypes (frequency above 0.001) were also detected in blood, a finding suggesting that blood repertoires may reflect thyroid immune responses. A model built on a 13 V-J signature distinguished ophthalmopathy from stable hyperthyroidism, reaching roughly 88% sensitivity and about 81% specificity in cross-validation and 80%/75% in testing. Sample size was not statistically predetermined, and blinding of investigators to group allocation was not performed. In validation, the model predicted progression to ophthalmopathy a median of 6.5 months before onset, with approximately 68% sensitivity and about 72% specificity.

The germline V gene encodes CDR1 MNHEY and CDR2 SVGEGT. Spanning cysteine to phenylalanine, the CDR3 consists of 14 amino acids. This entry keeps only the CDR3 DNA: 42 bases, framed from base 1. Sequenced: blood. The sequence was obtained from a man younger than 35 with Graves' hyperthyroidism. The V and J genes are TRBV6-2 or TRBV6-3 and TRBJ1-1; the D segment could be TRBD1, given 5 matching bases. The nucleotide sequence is TGTGCCAGCATTCCCCAGGCGGGGCCCTCTGAAGCTCTCTTT. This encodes CASIPQAGPSEALF.